This T cell receptor (beta chain) is from a study of CD8 T cells in Susac syndrome. Reverse transcription used roughly 0.45 to 1 ug RNA and random hexamers. TCRdb itself ran the immunoSEQ multiplex PCR reads through MiXCR, one entry per CDR3 protein. The table lists around 140,000 distinct CDR3 sequences, 95% of them singletons. Germline V gene lookup returns CDR1 MDHEN and CDR2 SYDVKM. The CDR3 consists of 14 residues. Trimming took 3 bases from V and 3 from J, leaving 11 bases between them. This sequence originates from a human donor with Susac syndrome. The material sequenced was CD4+ T cells from PBMCs. This chain links TRBV28 with TRBJ1-1, with D possibly matching TRBD1 (6 bases). The CDR3 region has the DNA TGTGCCAGCAGTTTGGGGGGCCGGTACACTGAAGCTTTCTTT. This codes for CASSLGGRYTEAFF.